This T cell receptor beta chain was obtained from a study of cytomegalovirus exposure and HLA in healthy donors. General study findings and limits: Reports described diagnosis of cytomegalovirus status by the classifier as highly specific and sensitive.

With V trimmed by 4 bases and J by 4 bases, 9 bases remained unmatched. This CDR3 contains 15 residues. Germline CDR1 SGHDT, CDR2 YYEEEE. 13 Jbeta primers and 60 Vbeta primers were used for the PCR. Method: immunoSEQ multiplex PCR; TCRdb's copy keeps in-frame clones and lacks some. The repertoire holds some 90,000 clones, with over 75% as singletons. As regards this clone: What it recognizes is unknown.

This sequence was found in a boy between 5 and 17 years old in good health and CMV-seronegative. J is TRBJ1-2 and V is TRBV5-6; 8 bases align to TRBD1. Sequencing was carried out using PBMCs. The CDR3 DNA is TGTGCCAGCAGCCAAGGACAGGGTCATGCCTATGGCTACACCTTC. The encoded protein is CASSQGQGHAYGYTF.